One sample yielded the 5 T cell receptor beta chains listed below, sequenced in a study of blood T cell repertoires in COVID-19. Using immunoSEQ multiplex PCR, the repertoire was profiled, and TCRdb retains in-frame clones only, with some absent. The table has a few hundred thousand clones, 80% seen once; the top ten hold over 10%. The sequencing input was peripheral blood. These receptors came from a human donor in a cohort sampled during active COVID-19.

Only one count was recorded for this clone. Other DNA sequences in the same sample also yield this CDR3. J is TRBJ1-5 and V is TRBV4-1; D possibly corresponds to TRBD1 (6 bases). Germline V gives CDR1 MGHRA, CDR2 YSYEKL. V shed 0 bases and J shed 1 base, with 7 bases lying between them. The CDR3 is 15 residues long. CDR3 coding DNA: TGCGCCAGCAGCCAAGATGGACAGAGCAATCAGCCCCAGCATTTT. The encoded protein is CASSQDGQSNQPQHF.

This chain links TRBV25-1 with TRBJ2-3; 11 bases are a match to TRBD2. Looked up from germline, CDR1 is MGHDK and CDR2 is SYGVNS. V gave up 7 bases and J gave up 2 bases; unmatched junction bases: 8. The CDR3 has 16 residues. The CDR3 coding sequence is TGTGCCAGCACGAAGGGACTAGCGGATAACACAGATACGCAGTATTTT. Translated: CASTKGLADNTDTQYF.

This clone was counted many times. The CDR3 loop is CASSPLAGASYEQYF. The CDR3 nucleotides are TGTGCCAGCAGCCCCCTAGCGGGGGCCTCCTACGAGCAGTACTTC. The chain recombines TRBV4-2 with TRBJ2-7, with 10 nucleotides matching TRBD2. Trimming removed 4 bases from V and 0 bases from J; junction bases left unmatched: 3. Germline assignment: CDR1 LGHNA and CDR2 YNFKEQ. CDR3 length: 15 amino acids.

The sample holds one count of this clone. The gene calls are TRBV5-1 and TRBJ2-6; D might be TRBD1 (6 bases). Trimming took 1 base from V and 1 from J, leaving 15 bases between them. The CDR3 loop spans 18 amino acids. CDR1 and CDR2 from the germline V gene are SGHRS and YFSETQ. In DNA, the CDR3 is TGCGCCAGCAGCTTGCACACAAGAACAGGGTCTGGGGCCAACGTCCTGACTTTC. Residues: CASSLHTRTGSGANVLTF.

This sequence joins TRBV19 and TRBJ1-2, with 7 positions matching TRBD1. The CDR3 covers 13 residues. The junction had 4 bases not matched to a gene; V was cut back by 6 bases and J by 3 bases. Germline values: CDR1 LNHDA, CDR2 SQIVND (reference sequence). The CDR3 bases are TGTGCCAGTAGGGCAGGGGGTGACTATGGCTACACCTTC. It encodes CASRAGGDYGYTF.